Following are 21 T cell receptor beta chains from one sample sequenced in a study of Graves' ophthalmopathy and Graves' hyperthyroidism. Amplification targeted the TCR beta CDR3 regions, with RNA transcripts as the source material. First-round RT-PCR with HTBI primers preceded a second-round multiplex PCR. TCRdb used MiXCR to reprocess the multiplex PCR reads, holding one entry per CDR3 protein. The sample contains a few hundred thousand distinct CDR3 sequences, about 16% of which appear only once. The sequenced sample was peripheral blood. All receptors derive from a woman under 30 with stable Graves' hyperthyroidism.

At least ten counts were recorded for this clonotype. The gene calls are TRBV20-1 and TRBJ2-7; D is possibly TRBD2 (8 bases). The V and J ends lost 3 bases and 2 bases respectively, with 23 bases between them. The CDR3 covers 17 residues. The germline V gene encodes CDR1 DFQATT and CDR2 SNEGSKA (reference sequence). In nucleotides, the CDR3 is TGCAGTGCTAGTGAGAAGGGGCGGGGGGACAGAGCCTACGAGCAGTACTTC. Protein product: CSASEKGRGDRAYEQYF.

CDR3 bases: TGTGCCGCCCGCGGCTTAGAATACACCGGGGAGCTGTTTTTT. It encodes CAARGLEYTGELFF. The rearrangement uses TRBV6-2 or TRBV6-3 and TRBJ2-2; D not resolved. The CDR3 sequence is 14 residues long. The V end lost 11 bases, the J end lost 3 bases, and 16 bases lay between the germline ends. Germline V gene data show CDR1 as MNHEY and CDR2 as SVGEGT.

This clonotype was recorded many times. The chain uses TRBV20-1 and TRBJ2-5; 16 bases match TRBD2. The CDR3 sequence is 18 residues long. The V segment lost 2 bases and the J segment 5 bases; nucleotides outside the gene matches: 11. CDR1 DFQATT and CDR2 SNEGSKA come from the germline V gene (reference sequence). The CDR3: CSARPAGLAGGPWETQYF. CDR3 bases: TGCAGTGCTAGACCCGCGGGACTAGCGGGGGGGCCGTGGGAGACCCAGTACTTC.

At least ten counts were recorded for this clonotype. The V gene is TRBV29-1, the J gene TRBJ1-2, with 7 bases that match TRBD1. J was trimmed by 7 bases and V by 5 bases; bases with no gene match: 7. Germline V gene sequence: CDR1 SQVTM, CDR2 ANQGSEA. The CDR3 has 12 residues. The CDR3 nucleotides read TGCAGCGTTTCCGACAGGGTGGGTGGCTACACCTTC. Amino acids: CSVSDRVGGYTF.

This clonotype was seen many times. The genes are TRBV27 and TRBJ2-7; D might be TRBD1 (6 bases). CDR3 size: 15 residues. The germline V gene has CDR1 MNHEY and CDR2 SMNVEV (reference sequence). V dropped 1 base and J dropped 4 bases, with 14 bases sitting between them. This CDR3 is CASSLLGGDLYEQYF. DNA of the CDR3: TGTGCCAGCAGTTTATTAGGGGGAGACTTATACGAGCAGTACTTC.

The sample holds many counts of this clonotype. The V and J genes are TRBV25-1 and TRBJ1-1; D gene uncertain. Deletions cut 2 bases from V and 5 bases from J, with 15 bases between. CDR1 and CDR2 (germline): MGHDK, SYGVNS. The CDR3 sequence is 15 residues long. In DNA form, the CDR3 reads TGTGCCAGCAGTGAAGGAGGAGGGAGACGAACTGAAGCTTTCTTT. It specifies CASSEGGGRRTEAFF.

This clonotype was recorded at least ten times. The gene calls are TRBV6-1 and TRBJ1-6; TRBD1 matches at 7 bases. The germline V gene encodes CDR1 MNHNS and CDR2 SASEGT. The J segment lost 0 bases and the V segment lost 2 bases, leaving 4 bases of the junction unmatched. The CDR3 sequence is 17 residues long. CDR3 sequence: CASSERQGSSYNSPLHF. The CDR3, as DNA: TGTGCCAGCAGTGAACGACAGGGTAGCTCCTATAATTCACCCCTCCACTTT.

This clonotype was found many times. The chain is built from TRBV12-5 and TRBJ2-5, with 12 nucleotides matching TRBD2. Looked up from germline, CDR1 is LGHNT and CDR2 is FRNRAP. Unmatched junction bases numbered 7, after V lost 6 bases and J lost 5 bases. The CDR3 has 15 residues. CDR3 sequence: CASGPGLAGRETQYF. The CDR3, as DNA: TGTGCTAGTGGACCTGGACTAGCGGGGAGGGAGACCCAGTACTTC. The variable domain in full, with the rest retrieved from reference TRBV12-5 and TRBJ2-5, is DARVTQTPRHKVTEMGQEVTMRCQPILGHNTVFWYRQTMMQGLELLAYFRNRAPLDDSGMPKDRFSAEMPDATLATLKIQPSEPRDSAVYFCASGPGLAGRETQYFGPGTRLLVL.

This clonotype was seen repeatedly, ten times or more. The rearrangement links TRBV5-1 to TRBJ1-1; D not resolved. V gave up 1 base and J gave up 3 bases, with 10 bases separating them. The CDR3 has 14 amino acids. CDR1 is SGHRS, CDR2 YFSETQ, per germline. The CDR3 protein is CASSLLGIDTEAFF. The CDR3 bases are TGCGCCAGCAGCTTGTTGGGGATCGACACTGAAGCTTTCTTT.

Notes on this clonotype: This may stem from a read error, because a much larger clone lies one nucleotide away. No conserved phenylalanine or tryptophan ends this CDR3, so it is likely a read error. The chain employs TRBV5-1 and TRBJ1-1, with a weak D call TRBD1 (5 bases). Deletions cut 1 base from V and 6 bases from J, with 13 bases between. Germline CDR1 is SGHRS and CDR2 is YFSETQ. The CDR3 sequence is 14 residues long. CDR3 sequence reads: CASSLSGTRAEAFY. CDR3 coding DNA: TGCGCCAGCAGCTTGTCGGGGACTCGGGCTGAAGCTTTCTAT.

This clonotype appeared many times. The V gene is TRBV6-1, the J gene TRBJ2-2, with D unresolved. Trimming removed 1 base at V and 6 bases at J, with 9 bases between. The length of the CDR3 is 14 residues. CDR1 MNHNS and CDR2 SASEGT come from the germline V gene. CDR3 bases: TGTGCCAGCAGTGAAGTAGGACGCTCCGGGGAGCTGTTTTTT. This codes for CASSEVGRSGELFF.

This clonotype has a count of ten or more. The chain employs TRBV11-2 and TRBJ2-7; D may be TRBD1 (6 bases). V shed 3 bases and J shed 5 bases, with 17 bases lying between them. Per germline, CDR1 SGHAT and CDR2 FQNNGV. The CDR3 extends over 15 amino acids. The CDR3 spells CASSLGAYNRDEQYF. CDR3 sequence (DNA): TGTGCCAGCAGCTTGGGGGCCTACAACAGGGACGAGCAGTACTTC.

This clonotype was recorded at least ten times. The J gene is TRBJ2-5, the V gene TRBV6-2 or TRBV6-3; 8 nucleotides align to TRBD1. The CDR3 length is 17 residues. The germline V gene has CDR1 MNHEY and CDR2 SVGEGT. Trimming cost V 0 bases and J 1 base; bases outside gene matches: 7. The CDR3, as DNA: TGTGCCAGCAGTTACTCCAGACAGGGGCTCTTCCAAGAGACCCAGTACTTC. It specifies CASSYSRQGLFQETQYF.

The table lists this clonotype with many counts. The rearrangement joins TRBV6-5 to TRBJ1-1, with D possibly matching TRBD1 (6 bases). This CDR3 comprises 15 residues. The germline V gene has CDR1 MNHEY and CDR2 SVGAGI. V dropped 4 bases and J dropped 0 bases, with 12 bases sitting between them. The CDR3 DNA reads as TGTGCCAGCAGTTTGAGGGGGGCCATGAACACTGAAGCTTTCTTT. Encoded protein: CASSLRGAMNTEAFF.

This clonotype came up many times. The chain recombines TRBV27 with TRBJ2-7; no clear D. This CDR3 contains 14 residues. Per germline, CDR1 MNHEY and CDR2 SMNVEV (reference sequence). V was pared by 0 bases and J by 7 bases, with 13 bases between. DNA of the CDR3: TGTGCCAGCAGTTTATCGTTGGGAACCACAGAGCAGTACTTC. It is translated as CASSLSLGTTEQYF.

This clonotype was counted ten times or more. DNA for the CDR3: TGCGCCAGCAGCTTAGGATTAGCTATGAACACTGAAGCTTTCTTT. Amino acid sequence: CASSLGLAMNTEAFF. V and J are TRBV5-1 and TRBJ1-1; D ambiguous. Germline V lookup: CDR1 SGHRS, CDR2 YFSETQ. This CDR3 has 15 residues. The V end lost 2 bases, the J end lost 0 bases, and 11 bases lay between the germline ends.

There are many counts of this clonotype. The V and J genes are TRBV6-1 and TRBJ1-3, with 7 bases aligning to TRBD1. Germline assignment: CDR1 MNHNS and CDR2 SASEGT. The CDR3 extends over 14 amino acids. Trimming cost V 6 bases and J 2 bases; bases outside gene matches: 4. Written as DNA, the CDR3 is TGTGCCAGCAGGATGGACAGGACTGGAAACACCATATATTTT. Translating it yields CASRMDRTGNTIYF.

V and J are TRBV24-1 and TRBJ2-5; D unresolved. Per the germline V gene, CDR1 is KGHDR and CDR2 is SFDVKD. With 6 bases removed from V and 3 bases from J, the gap between germline ends came to 10 bases. The CDR3 is made up of 13 amino acids. The CDR3 sequence is CATSTEREETQYF. CDR3 coding DNA: TGTGCCACCAGTACCGAACGGGAAGAGACCCAGTACTTC.

This clonotype was seen a few times. This rearrangement joins TRBV19 to TRBJ1-5; D gene unclear. The CDR3 covers 13 residues. The germline V gene encodes CDR1 LNHDA and CDR2 SQIVND (reference sequence). V gave up 2 bases and J gave up 1 base, with 3 bases separating them. The DNA for the CDR3 is TGTGCCAGTAGTATACAGAGCAATCAGCCCCAGCATTTT. It is translated as CASSIQSNQPQHF.

This clonotype was detected many times. This chain uses TRBV7-2 with TRBJ1-5, with 8 bases fitting TRBD1. Germline loops: CDR1 SGHTA, CDR2 FQGNSA. The length of the CDR3 is 14 residues. V trimming: 4 bases; J trimming: 5 bases; junction bases outside the gene matches: 4. DNA of the CDR3: TGTGCCAGCAGCTACGACAGGGGCGATCAGCCCCAGCATTTT. Encoded protein: CASSYDRGDQPQHF.

In its sample, this clonotype was seen many times. The gene calls are TRBV12-3 or TRBV12-4 and TRBJ1-5; the D is unclear. Trimming took 4 bases from V and 4 from J, leaving 14 bases between them. CDR3 length: 15 residues. In nucleotides, the CDR3 is TGTGCCAGCAGTTGGAGGACGGGAGGAAATCAGCCCCAGCATTTT. Residues: CASSWRTGGNQPQHF.